This passage covers 26 T cell receptor beta chains from one sample sequenced in a study of T cells in Graves' hyperthyroidism and ophthalmopathy. The CDR3 regions of TCR beta were amplified from RNA transcripts. Initially, a first-round RT-PCR of the TCR CDR3 employed the HTBI primer set. Via MiXCR, TCRdb re-called the multiplex PCR reads, giving one row per CDR3 protein. The sample lists a few hundred thousand distinct CDR3 sequences, about 15% occurring once. Input material: blood. Receptors originate from a woman aged 30 to 39 with Graves' hyperthyroidism.

This clonotype was picked up a small number of times. The chain carries TRBV30 and TRBJ2-7; TRBD2 matches 15 bases. This CDR3 is 14 amino acids long. Per the germline V gene, CDR1 is GTSNPN and CDR2 is SVGIG (reference sequence). The junction had 2 bases not matched to a gene; V was cut back by 2 bases and J by 6 bases. In DNA form, the CDR3 reads TGTGCCTGGAGTAGGACTAGCGGGAGGGCCGAGCAGTACTTC. Translating gives CAWSRTSGRAEQYF. The full variable domain, completed using reference TRBV30 and TRBJ2-7, is SQTIHQWPATLVQPVGSPLSLECTVEGTSNPNLYWYRQAAGRGLQLLFYSVGIGQISSEVPQNLSASRPQDRQFILSSKKLLLSDSGFYLCAWSRTSGRAEQYFGPGTRLTVT.

As regards this clonotype: This clone may be a read error of a much larger clone one base away. V and J are TRBV27 and TRBJ1-2, with D tentatively TRBD1 (6 bases). CDR1 is MNHEY and CDR2 is SMNVEV in the germline V gene (reference sequence). The V end was cut by 2 bases, the J end by 6 bases, with 10 bases between. The CDR3 runs 13 residues. The DNA for the CDR3 is TGTGCCAGCAGTTTACCGGGGGGGCATGGCTACACCTTC. This codes for CASSLPGGHGYTF.

In its sample, this clonotype was seen a few times. A much more abundant neighbour one base away suggests this may be a read error. The chain couples TRBV27 to TRBJ2-1; no definite D call. Germline loops: CDR1 MNHEY, CDR2 SMNVEV (reference sequence). Trimming removed 5 bases from V and 5 bases from J, with 4 bases in between. The CDR3 has 11 residues. The CDR3: CASSTDNEQFF. As DNA, the CDR3 is TGTGCCAGCAGTACCGACAATGAGCAGTTCTTC.

This clonotype was observed at least ten times. V usage is TRBV6-2 or TRBV6-3 and J usage is TRBJ1-5; 8 nucleotides match TRBD1. Germline V CDR1 and CDR2: MNHEY, SVGEGT. The ends lost 2 bases at V and 3 bases at J; junction bases unmatched: 3. The CDR3 consists of 15 residues. This CDR3 is CASSYRQGINQPQHF. Here the CDR3 DNA reads TGTGCCAGCAGTTACAGACAGGGGATCAATCAGCCCCAGCATTTT.

This clonotype was picked up many times. The J gene is TRBJ2-7, the V gene TRBV20-1; D not resolved. V lost 6 bases, J lost 3 bases, and 12 bases lay in between. Per germline, CDR1 DFQATT and CDR2 SNEGSKA (reference sequence). The CDR3 length is 12 residues. The DNA of the CDR3 is TGCAGTGCCAGATGGACGGGCTACGAGCAGTACTTC. It yields the protein CSARWTGYEQYF.

Ten or more counts support this clonotype. The chain recombines TRBV20-1 with TRBJ2-2; tentatively, D is TRBD1 (6 bases). Trimming removed 3 bases at V and 7 bases at J, with 15 bases between. Germline-derived CDR1 and CDR2 are DFQATT and SNEGSKA (reference sequence). This CDR3 comprises 14 residues. The CDR3 nucleotides read TGCAGTGCTAGTAGGGGGAGAGGATACGGGGAGCTGTTTTTT. It encodes CSASRGRGYGELFF.

This clonotype has at least ten counts. This chain uses TRBV6-1 with TRBJ2-2; 8 bases match TRBD2. CDR3 length equals 15 residues. Losses at the gene ends were 7 bases for V and 6 bases for J; bases not matched to a gene: 10. The germline gives CDR1 MNHNS, CDR2 SASEGT. The CDR3 spells CASKPEREFAGELFF. The CDR3 DNA follows: TGTGCCAGCAAACCGGAGCGGGAGTTCGCCGGGGAGCTGTTTTTT.

This clonotype was counted ten times or more. This chain joins TRBV20-1 and TRBJ2-4; a weak D match, TRBD2 (5 bases). CDR1 DFQATT and CDR2 SNEGSKA come from the germline V gene (reference sequence). This CDR3 region has 14 residues. V shed 7 bases and J shed 5 bases, with 18 bases lying between them. The CDR3 nucleotides are TGCAGTGTAAAGCGGTGGGCAGCGGAAAACATTCAGTACTTC. Translating it yields CSVKRWAAENIQYF.

This clonotype was seen many times. The chain combines TRBV28 with TRBJ2-7; TRBD2 aligns across 11 bases. The CDR3 sequence is 16 residues long. V shed 4 bases and J 5 bases; nucleotides not matched to a gene: 10. Germline assignment: CDR1 MDHEN and CDR2 SYDVKM. The CDR3 coding sequence is TGTGCCAGCAGTTCACCGACTAGCGGGATTATTGACGAGCAGTACTTC. Translated: CASSSPTSGIIDEQYF.

This clonotype has more than one count but fewer than ten. The J gene is TRBJ2-2, the V gene TRBV5-6; 8 bases agree with TRBD2. Germline V gene lookup returns CDR1 SGHDT and CDR2 YYEEEE. With 4 bases clipped from V and 4 bases from J, the junction kept 6 bases outside the gene matches. The CDR3 loop spans 15 amino acids. The CDR3, as DNA: TGTGCCAGCAGCAAGGGACTAGTGAGCACCGGGGAGCTGTTTTTT. It specifies CASSKGLVSTGELFF.

The table lists this clonotype with many counts. The V gene is TRBV28, the J gene TRBJ2-5, with 10 positions matching TRBD2. There are 15 residues in the CDR3. The germline CDR1 and CDR2 sequences are MDHEN and SYDVKM. V trimming: 3 bases; J trimming: 3 bases; junction bases outside the gene matches: 4. The CDR3 is CASSFQLAGKETQYF. Here the CDR3 DNA reads TGTGCCAGCAGTTTTCAACTAGCGGGAAAAGAGACCCAGTACTTC.

This clonotype was seen repeatedly, ten times or more. The rearrangement links TRBV11-2 to TRBJ2-3, with D uncertain. The germline V gene has CDR1 SGHAT and CDR2 FQNNGV. V dropped 6 bases and J dropped 0 bases, with 10 bases sitting between them. This CDR3 is built from 14 residues. CDR3 residues: CASSQGRSTDTQYF. In DNA, the CDR3 is TGTGCCAGCAGTCAAGGACGGAGCACAGATACGCAGTATTTT.

As concerns this clonotype: A read error may produce the germline difference seen at one junction end. V gene TRBV3-1 combines with J gene TRBJ2-4; tentative D call: TRBD2 (5 bases). The CDR3 sequence is 14 residues long. The germline V gene has CDR1 LGHDT and CDR2 YNNKEL (reference sequence). DNA of the CDR3: TGTGCCAGCAGTAGCGCCCCTGCCAAAAGCATTCAGTACTTC. It yields the protein CASSSAPAKSIQYF.

The table lists this clonotype with many counts. The chain combines TRBV2 with TRBJ1-4; 7 nucleotides align to TRBD1. Germline assignment: CDR1 SNHLY and CDR2 FYNNEI. This CDR3 comprises 15 residues. V shed 2 bases and J 8 bases; nucleotides not matched to a gene: 8. The CDR3 loop is CASSELDRRAEKLFF. CDR3 sequence (DNA): TGTGCCAGCAGTGAACTGGACAGGCGGGCGGAAAAACTGTTTTTT.

Details on this clonotype: One base away lies a much larger clone, so this may be a sequencing read error. The chain is built from TRBV5-1 and TRBJ2-3, with D maybe TRBD1 (5 bases). This CDR3 region has 13 residues. The V end was cut by 6 bases, the J end by 4 bases, with 12 bases between. Germline lookup yields CDR1 SGHRS and CDR2 YFSETQ. CDR3 sequence: CASKYWGPDTQYF. As DNA, the CDR3 is TGCGCCAGCAAGTATTGGGGCCCAGATACGCAGTATTTT.

The chain joins TRBV20-1 to TRBJ2-3; TRBD1 agrees at 7 bases. The CDR3 runs 15 residues. Trimming at V came to 5 bases and at J to 2 bases, leaving 10 bases not matched to a gene. Germline lookup yields CDR1 DFQATT and CDR2 SNEGSKA (reference sequence). CDR3 residues: CSAGTATGVTDTQYF. As DNA, the CDR3 is TGCAGTGCTGGAACGGCAACAGGGGTCACAGATACGCAGTATTTT.

This clonotype has a count of ten or more. The chain employs TRBV5-1 and TRBJ1-1, with D hard to call. The V and J ends lost 0 bases and 7 bases respectively, with 16 bases between them. This CDR3 region has 15 residues. Germline V gene data show CDR1 as SGHRS and CDR2 as YFSETQ. The CDR3 DNA is TGCGCCAGCAGCTTGGAGACCGCTTCGGCCATTGAAGCTTTCTTT. This translates into CASSLETASAIEAFF.

This clonotype was picked up many times. The genes are TRBV6-1 and TRBJ1-1; D not resolved. This CDR3 comprises 14 residues. CDR1 and CDR2 from the germline V gene are MNHNS and SASEGT. Trimming shortened V by 3 bases and J by 1 base, and 9 bases separated the two germline ends. The CDR3 DNA reads as TGTGCCAGCAGTGACCCGGGCGAGAACACTGAAGCTTTCTTT. It translates to CASSDPGENTEAFF.

The sample holds a few counts of this clonotype. The chain couples TRBV6-2 or TRBV6-3 to TRBJ2-7; 12 nucleotides align to TRBD1. Germline trimming cut 5 bases from V and 4 bases from J; bases unmatched to any gene: 6. The CDR3 is 15 residues long. Germline CDR1 MNHEY, CDR2 SVGEGT. The CDR3 bases are TGTGCCAGCAGTACCCCGGGACAGGGGGCATACGAGCAGTACTTC. The encoded protein is CASSTPGQGAYEQYF.

The CDR3 is CASSQDGGLVLAGAGDEQFF. The CDR3 DNA is TGCGCCAGCAGCCAAGATGGTGGATTAGTGTTGGCGGGAGCGGGCGATGAGCAGTTCTTC. The chain has TRBV4-1 and TRBJ2-1; 7 bases align to TRBD2. The junction had 22 bases not matched to a gene; V was cut back by 0 bases and J by 8 bases. CDR3 length: 20 amino acids. Germline CDR1 MGHRA, CDR2 YSYEKL.

This clonotype was found many times. V gene TRBV27 combines with J gene TRBJ2-7; 10 bases agree with TRBD2. This CDR3 has 17 residues. CDR1 is MNHEY, CDR2 SMNVEV, per germline (reference sequence). Trimming removed 2 bases from V and 7 bases from J; junction bases left unmatched: 14. The CDR3 bases are TGTGCCAGCAGTTTAAGATCAGGAGCGGGAGGGCCGAATGAGCAGTACTTC. This encodes CASSLRSGAGGPNEQYF.

The gene calls are TRBV12-3 or TRBV12-4 and TRBJ2-3; 11 positions agree with TRBD2. Trimming took 5 bases from V and 2 from J; bases not matched to a gene: 3. This CDR3 is 15 amino acids long. The CDR3 sequence is CASSRLAGNTDTQYF. CDR3 DNA sequence: TGTGCCAGCAGTCGACTAGCGGGAAACACAGATACGCAGTATTTT.

This clonotype came up many times. V and J are TRBV12-3 or TRBV12-4 and TRBJ1-1, with no clear D. The V end was cut by 3 bases, the J end by 0 bases, with 8 bases between. The CDR3 totals 14 residues. CDR3 region: CASSLEGMNTEAFF. The CDR3, as DNA: TGTGCCAGCAGTTTGGAAGGAATGAACACTGAAGCTTTCTTT.

CDR3 residues: CASSLAPSGANVLTF. CDR3 nucleotide sequence: TGTGCCAGCAGCTTGGCCCCCTCTGGGGCCAACGTCCTGACTTTC. This chain connects TRBV5-5 to TRBJ2-6; D ambiguous. V lost 0 bases and J lost 0, with 4 bases in between. The CDR3 covers 15 residues. CDR1 and CDR2 (germline): SGHKS, YYEKEE (reference sequence).

The table lists this clonotype with a few counts. V gene TRBV24-1 combines with J gene TRBJ2-3; 12 positions agree with TRBD2. Germline V gene sequence: CDR1 KGHDR, CDR2 SFDVKD. Unmatched junction bases numbered 2, after V lost 3 bases and J lost 2 bases. CDR3 length: 16 residues. The CDR3 DNA reads TGTGCCACCAGTGATCGGACTAGCGGGAACACAGATACGCAGTATTTT. It is translated as CATSDRTSGNTDTQYF.

This rearrangement joins TRBV11-2 to TRBJ2-5, with TRBD1 as a possible D gene (5 bases). The germline V and J ends were trimmed by 5 bases and 0 bases, with 13 bases remaining between them. CDR1 SGHAT and CDR2 FQNNGV come from the germline V gene. The CDR3 sequence is 15 residues long. The CDR3 bases are TGTGCCAGCAGCCAAGATTCAGGGTACCAAGAGACCCAGTACTTC. As protein: CASSQDSGYQETQYF. The full variable domain, with the rest looked up from reference TRBV11-2 and TRBJ2-5, is EAGVAQSPRYKIIEKRQSVAFWCNPISGHATLYWYQQILGQGPKLLIQFQNNGVVDDSQLPKDRFSAERLKGVDSTLKIQPAKLEDSAVYLCASSQDSGYQETQYFGPGTRLLVL.